What follows describes a single T cell receptor beta chain. This clonotype was recorded a few times. Its antigen specificity is not known. Per-base qualities were not stored, and no clone one base away is much larger. This record belongs to a study of T cell repertoires in cytomegalovirus infection (dated by TCRdb to the late 2010s). The study in broad terms: Donor HLA type was relevant to the analysis, because carriage of CMV infection together with the matching HLA type was indicated by public TCR beta signatures.

The CDR3 spans 13 residues, from the cysteine through the phenylalanine. Left in the record is the CDR3 DNA by itself, 39 bases read in frame from the first base. CDR1 and CDR2 (MDHEN, SYDVKM) derive from the germline V gene. V sheds 6 bases and J sheds 0 bases, leaving 9 bases between their ends. Summary of the overall study and its limitations: The ex vivo response was dominated by HLA-C-restricted CMV-specific TCR beta clonotypes, which also provided the single most frequent clonotype in two of eight donors. In both this cohort and an independent roughly 350-donor cohort, the cumulative frequency of public TCR beta family members distinguished carriers of CMV infection plus the relevant HLA type.

The reads were generated on an Illumina HiSeq 1500. The raw public reads went through TCRdb reprocessing: fastp at Q25, MiXCR clone calling, in-frame beta chains kept. Records with the same CDR3 protein are collapsed into one entry carrying the most frequent genes and DNA. Here the sample has a few hundred thousand distinct CDR3 sequences; about 15% occur a single time. Of the sample, around 43% falls within the top ten clones. This clonotype was sampled from a human donor in good health (CMV status not recorded). Some clones in this sample may be carry-over from other donors' samples. The V gene is TRBV28 and the J gene is TRBJ2-7, and TRBD1 may be the D gene, going by 5 matching bases. Sequencing input: CD8+ T cells from PBMCs. The nucleotide sequence is TGTGCCAGCAGGCCTCAGGGCTCCTACGAGCAGTACTTC. Its coded protein is CASRPQGSYEQYF.